This is a list of T cell receptor beta chains from one sample in a study of cytomegalovirus exposure and HLA in healthy donors. Some clones are missing from TCRdb's copy, which holds only in-frame ones; the method was immunoSEQ multiplex PCR. The sample has roughly 170,000 clones, under 90% seen once. The sequenced sample was PBMCs. The receptors originated from a man between 18 and 35 years old in good health and CMV-seronegative. Both conserved end residues are part of each CDR3. A D gene is named only where the DNA matches it firmly. Size is stated for part of the rows, as once, few or many counts, or as a class when the clone is expanded.

j_call d_call clone_size v_call cdr3_nt cdr3_aa
TRBJ1-2 NA NA TRBV5-1 TGCGCCAGCAGCTCATTAGGCGGTGGCGGGGGAACTGGCTACACCTTC CASSSLGGGGGTGYTF
TRBJ2-7 NA NA TRBV5-3 TGTGCCAGAAGCCTGAGGGAGTACGAGCAGTACTTC CARSLREYEQYF
TRBJ1-5 NA NA TRBV2 TGTGCCAGCAGTGCATTTTTTAGCAATCAGCCCCAGCATTTT CASSAFFSNQPQHF
TRBJ2-3 TRBD2 NA TRBV11-3 TGTGCCAGCAGCGCTAGCGGGAGGACAGATACGCAGTATTTT CASSASGRTDTQYF
TRBJ2-5 NA NA TRBV12-2 TGTGCAAGTCGCTTAAGGGTGGTAGCGGGGGCTTGGACGGAGACCCAGTACTTC CASRLRVVAGAWTETQYF
TRBJ2-2 NA NA TRBV7-9 TGTGCCAGCAGCGTGACTAGTTTCTTCGTGAACACCGGGGAGCTGTTTTTT CASSVTSFFVNTGELFF
TRBJ1-4 NA once TRBV25-1 TGTGCCAGCAGTGAATTAGGGGCAACTAATGAAAAACTGTTTTTT CASSELGATNEKLFF
TRBJ2-1 TRBD2 once TRBV28 TGTGCCAGCAGTTTTTGGCGGGAGGAGAACAATGAGCAGTTCTTC CASSFWREENNEQFF
TRBJ1-4 NA NA TRBV19 TGTGCCAGTAGTATGTCACTGGTCGTTAATGAAAAACTGTTTTTT CASSMSLVVNEKLFF
TRBJ1-3 NA NA TRBV30 TGTGCCTGGAACGGGGTCCAAGGGAACACCATATATTTT CAWNGVQGNTIYF
TRBJ2-5 NA NA TRBV20-1 TGCAGTGCTAGAGTCGAAGAGACCCAGTACTTC CSARVEETQYF
TRBJ1-6 NA NA TRBV30 TGTGCCTGGAGTGTCGCGGACATCGCCTTGCCCCTCCACTTT CAWSVADIALPLHF
TRBJ1-5 TRBD1 NA TRBV6-6 TGTGCCAGCAGTTCCCGGGACAGATTTTTCCCAACGGCCCAGCATTTT CASSSRDRFFPTAQHF
TRBJ2-5 TRBD2 NA TRBV10-3 TGTGCCATCAGGGGGACTACCGAAGAGACCCAGTACTTC CAIRGTTEETQYF
TRBJ2-3 NA NA TRBV6-1 TGTGCCAGCAGTGAAGGGAGCTATAGCACAGATACGCAGTATTTT CASSEGSYSTDTQYF
TRBJ2-1 TRBD2 NA TRBV30 TGTGCCTGGAGTGGGAGGGCGGGAGGTGAGCAGTTCTTC CAWSGRAGGEQFF
TRBJ2-7 NA few TRBV2 TGTGCCAGCAGTCGGGGTTCCGAGCAGTACTTC CASSRGSEQYF
TRBJ2-3 NA NA TRBV5-6 TGTGCCAGCAGCCAAGGGGTCCGCACAGATACGCAGTATTTT CASSQGVRTDTQYF
TRBJ1-3 TRBD1 NA TRBV7-9 TGTGCCAGCAGCTTAACAGGGGGCTGGGGAAACACCATATATTTT CASSLTGGWGNTIYF
TRBJ2-3 NA NA TRBV5-1 TGCGCCAGCAGCTTAGCACTTCGCGATACGCAGTATTTT CASSLALRDTQYF
TRBJ1-3 NA NA TRBV11-3 TGTGCCAGCAGCCTTGGACAAGACAGAAACACCATATATTTT CASSLGQDRNTIYF
TRBJ1-5 NA NA TRBV6-1 TGTGCCAGCAGTGAATGGGGGGATAGCAATCAGCCCCAGCATTTT CASSEWGDSNQPQHF
TRBJ1-1 NA few TRBV6-5 TGTGCCAGCGGACAGCGGAACACTGAAGCTTTCTTT CASGQRNTEAFF
TRBJ2-3 TRBD2 NA TRBV11-3 TGTGCCAGCAGCCCCGTAGGGGCTAGCGGGAGGGATACGCAGTATTTT CASSPVGASGRDTQYF
TRBJ2-7 NA once TRBV4-1 TGCGCCAGCAGCCAAGTCAGGGGCGACCTGAACGAGCAGTACTTC CASSQVRGDLNEQYF